This T cell receptor beta chain was obtained from a study of blood T cell repertoires in COVID-19. About the study: From T cells, B-cell-depleted T cells, or PBMCs came the material, which was cDNA or gDNA.

Authors' processing steps: Reference gene primer amplification gave nucleated cell count estimates. Generated by immunoSEQ multiplex PCR, the TCRdb table keeps only in-frame clones and is missing some. V and J calls and clone size come straight from that table; D and trimming were deduced from the DNA. The sample shows over 75,000 clones, over 70% of them seen only once. V shed 10 bases and J shed 1 base, with 13 bases lying between them. CDR1 and CDR2 (germline): ENHRY, SYGVKD. The CDR3 has 14 residues. Sequences were obtained from peripheral blood. The chain carries TRBV10-3 and TRBJ1-4; D ambiguous. The source is a woman of 80 years or more with active or convalescent COVID-19. CDR3 amino acids: CATGREGTNEKLFF. Here the CDR3 DNA reads TGTGCCACCGGGCGTGAGGGAACTAATGAAAAACTGTTTTTT.